The source of this TCR beta chain is a study of cytomegalovirus exposure and HLA in healthy donors. Across the whole study: It was reported in a later analysis that the 120 or so validation repertoires used the same platform as the 550 to 850 first-cohort repertoires. Study-wide results and caveats: Confirmation in vitro established that a few CMV-associated chains were specific for CMV antigens. Most observed TCR sequences were rare, whereas some public TCRs were detected in many donors.

In this sample, this clone turned up a few times. Its target is unknown. With 0 bases removed from V and 3 bases from J, the gap between germline ends came to 15 bases. The CDR3 totals 17 residues. Germline CDR1 MGHRA, CDR2 YSYEKL. The method was immunoSEQ multiplex PCR; TCRdb's version includes in-frame clones alone and lacks a portion of them. Of 90,000 to 150,000 clones detected, roughly 90% appear once; the ten largest clones hold about 6%. The donors were in the 120-subject validation cohort, distinct from the approximately 670-subject first cohort. The V gene is TRBV4-1, the J gene TRBJ1-5; D is undetermined. This sequence was found in a young woman in good health and CMV-seropositive. Sequenced input: PBMCs. Here the CDR3 DNA reads TGCGCCAGCAGCCAAGAGCATAGGCAGCGAAACAATCAGCCCCAGCATTTT. Its translation: CASSQEHRQRNNQPQHF.